A selection of T cell receptor beta chains follows, all from one sample in a study of early T cells in non-severe SARS-CoV-2 infection. Via MiXCR, TCRdb re-called the 5' RACE reads, giving one row per CDR3 protein. The sample consists of around 25,000 distinct CDR3 sequences, roughly 4% of them appearing once. The specimen was whole blood. The receptors here all came from an adult who was a healthcare worker with PCR-confirmed SARS-CoV-2 infection or an uninfected control (not recorded which). Each CDR3 is given with its conserved first and last residue. Fields, in order: CDR3 protein, CDR3 DNA, V gene, D gene, J gene, clone size. A D gene is named only where the DNA matches it firmly. Clone size, where shown, is once, few, many, or a class for clones that have expanded.

CDR3: CASRPGQVLYSNQPQHF; DNA: TGTGCCAGCAGACCGGGACAGGTTTTGTATAGCAATCAGCCCCAGCATTTT; V: TRBV27; D: TRBD1; J: TRBJ1-5; size: medium-sized
CDR3: CASSLSIASGRAEQYF; DNA: TGTGCCAGCAGTTTATCGATTGCGTCGGGGCGGGCCGAGCAGTACTTC; V: TRBV27; D: .; J: TRBJ2-7; size: few
CDR3: CASSETALTSGRYEQYF; DNA: TGTGCCAGCAGTGAGACAGCACTGACTAGCGGGAGATACGAGCAGTACTTC; V: TRBV6-1; D: TRBD2; J: TRBJ2-7; size: few
CDR3: CACDTGELFF; DNA: TGTGCCTGCGACACCGGGGAGCTGTTTTTT; V: TRBV30; D: .; J: TRBJ2-2; size: many
CDR3: CAWSRLAGETQYF; DNA: TGTGCCTGGAGTCGACTAGCGGGAGAGACCCAGTACTTC; V: TRBV30; D: TRBD2; J: TRBJ2-5; size: many
CDR3: CSASSTGANTEAFF; DNA: TGCAGTGCTTCTTCGACAGGGGCGAACACTGAAGCTTTCTTT; V: TRBV20-1; D: TRBD1; J: TRBJ1-1; size: few
CDR3: CASSLDYNEQFF; DNA: TGTGCCAGCAGCTTAGACTACAATGAGCAGTTCTTC; V: TRBV7-2; D: .; J: TRBJ2-1; size: many
CDR3: CASSRGMDTQYF; DNA: TGTGCCAGCAGTCGAGGGATGGATACGCAGTATTTT; V: TRBV6-5; D: .; J: TRBJ2-3; size: many
CDR3: CASSESETNEQFF; DNA: TGCGCCAGCAGTGAGTCGGAGACCAATGAGCAGTTCTTC; V: TRBV10-2; D: .; J: TRBJ2-1; size: many
CDR3: CASSPGLAQEETQYF; DNA: TGTGCCAGCAGCCCCGGGCTAGCGCAGGAAGAGACCCAGTACTTC; V: TRBV9; D: .; J: TRBJ2-5; size: many
CDR3: CATTRGGDEQFF; DNA: TGTGCCACCACTCGGGGGGGTGATGAGCAGTTCTTC; V: TRBV11-2; D: TRBD2; J: TRBJ2-1; size: few
CDR3: CASSLVVGGPEQFF; DNA: TGCGCCAGCAGCTTGGTCGTAGGGGGCCCTGAGCAGTTCTTC; V: TRBV5-1; D: TRBD1; J: TRBJ2-1; size: many
CDR3: CASGTGTTEQFF; DNA: TGTGCCAGCGGCACCGGGACTACTGAGCAGTTCTTC; V: TRBV28; D: TRBD2; J: TRBJ2-1; size: .
CDR3: CASSLTGSEQYF; DNA: TGTGCCAGCAGCCTGACAGGGTCCGAGCAGTACTTC; V: TRBV2; D: TRBD1; J: TRBJ2-7; size: few
CDR3: CASSEGAGSYNEQFF; DNA: TGTGCCAGCAGTGAAGGGGCGGGTAGCTACAATGAGCAGTTCTTC; V: TRBV6-1; D: .; J: TRBJ2-1; size: many
CDR3: CSAKPFQGASTDTQYF; DNA: TGCAGTGCTAAGCCTTTCCAAGGGGCCAGCACAGATACGCAGTATTTT; V: TRBV20-1; D: .; J: TRBJ2-3; size: medium-sized
CDR3: CASRTLNYGYTF; DNA: TGTGCCAGCAGAACCCTAAACTATGGCTACACCTTC; V: TRBV28; D: .; J: TRBJ1-2; size: .
CDR3: CASSLGLSSYNEQFF; DNA: TGTGCCAGCAGCTTAGGTCTGAGCTCCTACAATGAGCAGTTCTTC; V: TRBV11-2; D: .; J: TRBJ2-1; size: many
CDR3: CASSFGTEPNYGYTF; DNA: TGCGCCAGCAGCTTTGGGACAGAGCCCAACTATGGCTACACCTTC; V: TRBV5-1; D: TRBD1; J: TRBJ1-2; size: many
CDR3: CASSLDRDSINYGYTF; DNA: TGTGCCAGCAGTTTGGACCGGGACAGCATTAACTATGGCTACACCTTC; V: TRBV27; D: TRBD1; J: TRBJ1-2; size: many
CDR3: CASSEGSGYGDTQYF; DNA: TGTGCCAGCAGTGAAGGGTCAGGGTACGGAGATACGCAGTATTTT; V: TRBV6-1; D: .; J: TRBJ2-3; size: .
CDR3: CTSRKPWDKHYNEQFF; DNA: TGCACCAGCAGGAAGCCCTGGGACAAACACTACAATGAGCAGTTCTTC; V: TRBV1; D: .; J: TRBJ2-1; size: few
CDR3: CASSLMVSSYNEQFF; DNA: TGTGCCAGCAGCTTAATGGTCAGCTCCTACAATGAGCAGTTCTTC; V: TRBV7-9; D: .; J: TRBJ2-1; size: many
CDR3: CASSEGFGAYEQYF; DNA: TGCGCCAGCAGTGAAGGGTTTGGGGCCTACGAGCAGTACTTC; V: TRBV10-1; D: .; J: TRBJ2-7; size: .
CDR3: CASRIGASYEQYF; DNA: TGTGCCAGCAGGATAGGCGCCTCCTACGAGCAGTACTTC; V: TRBV28; D: .; J: TRBJ2-7; size: many
CDR3: CASSPGLAGELGYEQFF; DNA: TGTGCCAGCAGCCCGGGACTAGCGGGAGAACTCGGATATGAGCAGTTCTTC; V: TRBV7-9; D: TRBD2; J: TRBJ2-1; size: many
CDR3: CASSQTSGKQFF; DNA: TGTGCCAGCAGCCAGACTAGCGGGAAGCAGTTCTTC; V: TRBV14; D: TRBD2; J: TRBJ2-1; size: few
CDR3: CASRRQSQETQYF; DNA: TGTGCCAGCAGAAGACAGTCACAAGAGACCCAGTACTTC; V: TRBV25-1; D: .; J: TRBJ2-5; size: many
CDR3: CSAQSLAGRTREQFF; DNA: TGCAGTGCTCAATCACTAGCGGGGAGGACGCGTGAGCAGTTCTTC; V: TRBV20-1; D: TRBD2; J: TRBJ2-1; size: many
CDR3: CASSFGTGSYEQYF; DNA: TGTGCCAGCAGTTTTGGGACAGGGTCCTACGAGCAGTACTTC; V: TRBV12-3/TRBV12-4; D: TRBD1; J: TRBJ2-7; size: many
CDR3: CASSLQDNEQFF; DNA: TGTGCCAGCAGCCTACAGGACAATGAGCAGTTCTTC; V: TRBV28; D: .; J: TRBJ2-1; size: many
CDR3: CASSQRTGNDQPQHF; DNA: TGCGCCAGCAGCCAGAGGACAGGGAATGATCAGCCCCAGCATTTT; V: TRBV4-1; D: TRBD1; J: TRBJ1-5; size: many
CDR3: CSVRWQPNTEAFF; DNA: TGCAGCGTGCGGTGGCAGCCGAACACTGAAGCTTTCTTT; V: TRBV29-1; D: .; J: TRBJ1-1; size: many
CDR3: CASSSGTPKETQYF; DNA: TGCGCCAGCAGCTCCGGGACACCAAAAGAGACCCAGTACTTC; V: TRBV5-1; D: .; J: TRBJ2-5; size: many
CDR3: CASKAINGGSYEQYF; DNA: TGTGCCAGCAAGGCGATTAACGGGGGGTCCTACGAGCAGTACTTC; V: TRBV2; D: TRBD2; J: TRBJ2-7; size: many
CDR3: CASSVGPSGGNTGELFF; DNA: TGTGCCAGCAGCGTAGGCCCCAGCGGGGGAAACACCGGGGAGCTGTTTTTT; V: TRBV9; D: TRBD2; J: TRBJ2-2; size: .
CDR3: CASSDFSGTSRYNEQFF; DNA: TGTGCCAGCAGTGATTTCTCCGGGACTAGCAGATACAATGAGCAGTTCTTC; V: TRBV2; D: TRBD2; J: TRBJ2-1; size: many
CDR3: CSARDREGNYEQYF; DNA: TGCAGTGCTAGAGATCGAGAGGGAAACTACGAGCAGTACTTC; V: TRBV20-1; D: .; J: TRBJ2-7; size: few
CDR3: CASSSLGDRLSEAFF; DNA: TGCGCCAGCAGCTCTCTGGGTGACAGGCTATCTGAAGCTTTCTTT; V: TRBV5-1; D: .; J: TRBJ1-1; size: many
CDR3: CASSFQQTSGNEQYF; DNA: TGTGCCAGCAGCTTCCAACAAACTAGCGGAAACGAGCAGTACTTC; V: TRBV11-2; D: TRBD2; J: TRBJ2-7; size: many
CDR3: CASSYGSGRRQFF; DNA: TGCGCCAGCAGTTACGGGAGCGGGAGAAGACAGTTCTTC; V: TRBV5-1; D: TRBD2; J: TRBJ2-1; size: few
CDR3: CAWSAGNTQYF; DNA: TGTGCCTGGAGTGCTGGGAATACGCAGTATTTT; V: TRBV30; D: .; J: TRBJ2-3; size: .
CDR3: CASSSRTRNTEAFF; DNA: TGTGCCAGCTCGTCCCGGACGAGGAACACTGAAGCTTTCTTT; V: TRBV18; D: .; J: TRBJ1-1; size: few
CDR3: CSAVWQAASPQETQYF; DNA: TGCAGTGCGGTTTGGCAGGCGGCCTCCCCACAAGAGACCCAGTACTTC; V: TRBV20-1; D: .; J: TRBJ2-5; size: many
CDR3: CSAHRAGVPNEQFF; DNA: TGCAGTGCCCATCGAGCGGGAGTTCCCAATGAGCAGTTCTTC; V: TRBV20-1; D: TRBD2; J: TRBJ2-1; size: .
CDR3: CASSLSGTGNGNTIYF; DNA: TGTGCCAGCAGTTTATCTGGGACAGGGAATGGAAACACCATATATTTT; V: TRBV28; D: TRBD1; J: TRBJ1-3; size: .
CDR3: CASSWDREETQYF; DNA: TGTGCCAGCAGTTGGGACAGGGAAGAGACCCAGTACTTC; V: TRBV27; D: TRBD1; J: TRBJ2-5; size: few
CDR3: CASSYFLGDTQYF; DNA: TGTGCCAGCAGTTACTTTTTAGGAGATACGCAGTATTTT; V: TRBV28; D: .; J: TRBJ2-3; size: many
CDR3: CASRLQTLPRSAGEKLFF; DNA: TGTGCAAGTCGCCTCCAGACCTTACCCCGTAGCGCGGGTGAAAAACTGTTTTTT; V: TRBV12-2; D: .; J: TRBJ1-4; size: many